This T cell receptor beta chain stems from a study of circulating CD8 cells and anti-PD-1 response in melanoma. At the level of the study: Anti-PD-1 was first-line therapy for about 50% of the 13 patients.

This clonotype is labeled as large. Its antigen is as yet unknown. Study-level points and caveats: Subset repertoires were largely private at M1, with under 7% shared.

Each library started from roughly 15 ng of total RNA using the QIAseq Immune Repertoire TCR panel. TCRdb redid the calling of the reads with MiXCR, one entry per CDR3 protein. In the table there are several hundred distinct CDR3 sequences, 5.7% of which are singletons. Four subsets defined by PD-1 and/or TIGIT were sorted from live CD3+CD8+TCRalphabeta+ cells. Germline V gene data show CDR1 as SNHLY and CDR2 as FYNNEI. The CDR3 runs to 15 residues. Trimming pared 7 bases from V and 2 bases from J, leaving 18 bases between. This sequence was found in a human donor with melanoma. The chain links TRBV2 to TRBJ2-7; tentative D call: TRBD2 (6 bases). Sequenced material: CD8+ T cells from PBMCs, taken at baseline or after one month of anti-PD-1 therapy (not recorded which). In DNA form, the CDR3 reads TGTGCCAGCAAAATACCCGGGACTGGAACCTACGAGCAGTACTTC. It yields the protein CASKIPGTGTYEQYF.